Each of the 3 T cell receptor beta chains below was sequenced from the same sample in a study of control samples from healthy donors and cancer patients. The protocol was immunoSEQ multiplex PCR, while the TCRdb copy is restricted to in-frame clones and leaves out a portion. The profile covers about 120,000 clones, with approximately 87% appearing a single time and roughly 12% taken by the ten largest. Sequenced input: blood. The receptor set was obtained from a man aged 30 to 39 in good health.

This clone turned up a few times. The CDR3, as DNA: TGTGCCACCAGTGATTCAGGGAGACAGGGTCCGGTGGAGACCCAGTACTTC. Translation gives CATSDSGRQGPVETQYF. This chain joins TRBV24-1 and TRBJ2-5; 7 bases align to TRBD1. Germline CDR1 is KGHDR and CDR2 is SFDVKD. With V trimmed by 2 bases and J by 5 bases, 13 bases remained unmatched. The CDR3 is 17 residues long.

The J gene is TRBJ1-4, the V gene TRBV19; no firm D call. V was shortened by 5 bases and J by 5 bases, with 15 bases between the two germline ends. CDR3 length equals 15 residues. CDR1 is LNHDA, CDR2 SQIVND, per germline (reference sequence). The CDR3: CASSGRTVGNEKLFF. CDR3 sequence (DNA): TGTGCCAGTAGTGGTCGGACGGTTGGGAATGAAAAACTGTTTTTT.

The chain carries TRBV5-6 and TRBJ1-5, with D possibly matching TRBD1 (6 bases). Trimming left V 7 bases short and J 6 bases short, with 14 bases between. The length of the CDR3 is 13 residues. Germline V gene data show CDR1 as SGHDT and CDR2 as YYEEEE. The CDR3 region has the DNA TGTGCCAGCGGTTCAGGGGAGAGTCAGCCCCAGCATTTT. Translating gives CASGSGESQPQHF.